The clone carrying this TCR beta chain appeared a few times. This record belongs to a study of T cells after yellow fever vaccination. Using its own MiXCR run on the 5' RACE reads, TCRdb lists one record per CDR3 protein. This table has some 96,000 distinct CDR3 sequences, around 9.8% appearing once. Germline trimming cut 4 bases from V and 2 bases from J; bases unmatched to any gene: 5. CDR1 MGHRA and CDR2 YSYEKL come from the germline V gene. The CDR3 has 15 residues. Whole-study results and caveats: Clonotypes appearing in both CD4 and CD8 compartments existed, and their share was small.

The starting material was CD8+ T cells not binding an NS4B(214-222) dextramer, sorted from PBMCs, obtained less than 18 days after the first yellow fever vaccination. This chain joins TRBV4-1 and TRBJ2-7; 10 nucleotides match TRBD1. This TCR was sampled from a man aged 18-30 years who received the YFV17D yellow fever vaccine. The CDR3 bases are TGCGCCAGCAGCCTCAAGACAGGGGGCGCCTACGAGCAGTACTTC. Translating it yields CASSLKTGGAYEQYF.